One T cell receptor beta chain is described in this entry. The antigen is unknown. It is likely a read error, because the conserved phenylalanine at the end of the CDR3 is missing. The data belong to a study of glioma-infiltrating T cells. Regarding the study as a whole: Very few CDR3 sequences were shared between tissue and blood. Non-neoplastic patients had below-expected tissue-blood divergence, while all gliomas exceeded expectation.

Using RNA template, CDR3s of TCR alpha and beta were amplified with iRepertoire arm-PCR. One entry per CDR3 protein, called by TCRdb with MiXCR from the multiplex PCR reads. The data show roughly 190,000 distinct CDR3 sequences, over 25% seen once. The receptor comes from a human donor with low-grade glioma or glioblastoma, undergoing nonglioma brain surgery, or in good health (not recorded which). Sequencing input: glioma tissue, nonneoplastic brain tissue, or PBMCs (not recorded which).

CDR3 nucleotide sequence: TGTGCCAGCAGGAGCGGAATAAGCACAGATACGCAGTATTTA. It specifies CASRSGISTDTQYL. The rearrangement joins TRBV2 to TRBJ2-3, with D possibly matching TRBD2 (5 bases). In germline, CDR1 is SNHLY, CDR2 FYNNEI. The CDR3 loop spans 14 amino acids. Trimming took off 6 bases at V and 0 bases at J, with 10 bases between the two ends.